The next 4 T cell receptor beta chains were all read from a single sample in a study of T-cell reconstitution after alpha-beta-depleted transplantation in children. The TCRbeta library was prepared with unique molecular identifiers. TCRdb independently ran MiXCR on the PCR reads; one entry per CDR3 protein. Among a few hundred thousand distinct CDR3 sequences, roughly 10% were seen once, and the ten largest hold less than 25%. Specimen: peripheral blood, collected 180 days after TCRalphabeta/CD19-depleted stem cell transplant. Receptors originate from a male patient between 2 and 10 years old who had a stem cell transplant for chronic granulomatous disease, so the T cells may come from the graft donor.

The table lists this clonotype with many counts. The chain is built from TRBV7-6 and TRBJ2-2; D is perhaps TRBD2 (5 bases). CDR3 length equals 15 residues. Germline CDR1 SGHVS, CDR2 FNYEAQ. Trimming stripped 5 bases from V and 7 bases from J, with 17 bases between. The CDR3 coding sequence is TGTGCCAGCAGCACAGCAACTAGGCTTATCGGGGAGCTGTTTTTT. Translation gives CASSTATRLIGELFF.

This clonotype was counted ten times or more. The genes are TRBV20-1 and TRBJ2-2; no reliable D call. The CDR3 has 12 amino acids. Germline V CDR1 and CDR2: DFQATT, SNEGSKA (reference sequence). The germline V and J ends were trimmed by 3 bases and 1 base, with 3 bases remaining between them. CDR3 amino acids: CSASRNTGELFF. The CDR3 bases are TGCAGTGCTAGCAGGAACACCGGGGAGCTGTTTTTT.

This clonotype was detected ten times or more. The DNA for the CDR3 is TGTGCCAGCAGTAATATGCTAGCGGGAGGGCCAGAAGAGACCCAGTACTTC. It yields the protein CASSNMLAGGPEETQYF. The V call is TRBV6-1, the J call TRBJ2-5; 12 bases line up with TRBD2. Germline values: CDR1 MNHNS, CDR2 SASEGT. Trimming took 5 bases from V and 3 from J; bases not matched to a gene: 10. The CDR3 covers 17 residues.

This clonotype was picked up many times. The genes are TRBV28 and TRBJ2-7, with D perhaps being TRBD1 or TRBD2 (5 bases each). Trimming removed 11 bases from V and 1 base from J, with 15 bases in between. The germline CDR1 and CDR2 sequences are MDHEN and SYDVKM. The CDR3 is 13 amino acids. The CDR3 nucleotides are TGTGCCGTTTGGGACCGTCTTTCCTACGAGCAGTACTTC. This translates into CAVWDRLSYEQYF.